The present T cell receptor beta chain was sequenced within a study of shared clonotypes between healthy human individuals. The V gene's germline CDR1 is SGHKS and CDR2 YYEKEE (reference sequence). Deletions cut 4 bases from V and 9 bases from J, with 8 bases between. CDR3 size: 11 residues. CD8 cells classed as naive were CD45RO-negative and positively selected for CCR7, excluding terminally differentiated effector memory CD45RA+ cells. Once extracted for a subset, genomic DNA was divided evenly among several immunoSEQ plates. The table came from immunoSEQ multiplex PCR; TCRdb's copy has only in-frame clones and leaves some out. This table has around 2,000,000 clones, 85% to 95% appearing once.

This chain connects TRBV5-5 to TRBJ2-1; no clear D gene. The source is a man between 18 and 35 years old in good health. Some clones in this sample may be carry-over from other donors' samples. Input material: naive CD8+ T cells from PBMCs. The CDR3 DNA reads TGTGCCAGCAGCGACCCCAGTGAGCAGTTCTTC. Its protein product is CASSDPSEQFF.